A selection of T cell receptor beta chains follows, all from one sample in a study of blood T cell repertoires in COVID-19. This table comes from immunoSEQ multiplex PCR, and its TCRdb copy is limited to in-frame clones, with some not included. The sample has more than 300,000 clones, under 95% seen once. The sample was PBMCs or T cells enriched from blood (not recorded which). The receptors shown here come from a woman aged 30 to 39 who had recovered from COVID-19. Each CDR3 is given with its conserved first and last residue.

v_call cdr3_aa
TRBV6-5 CASTPATGYAQYF
TRBV27 CASSLTPNTEAFF
TRBV28 CASSFSPWRGPGNTIYF
TRBV11-2 CASSPGQGAYGYTF
TRBV29-1 CSFNRGNTEAFF
TRBV12-3/TRBV12-4 CASRPPGGAPAFF
TRBV5-8 CASSPKPGQGEWNGYTF
TRBV7-7 CASSLASLRTDSYEQYF
TRBV7-8 CASSPRLAAYNEQFF
TRBV16 CASSQSLKARNNNEQFF
TRBV5-1 CASSQNPRDGGEKLFF
TRBV7-9 CASSSKVGQGDYGYTF
TRBV28 CASWRQSYGYTF
TRBV12-3/TRBV12-4 CASSLGTVTEAFF
TRBV10-2 CASTYDTFVGYTF
TRBV5-1 CASSLDPGSEAFF
TRBV5-1 CASSPGSGYTF
TRBV6-1 CASSEPGRMNTEAFF
TRBV10-1 CASSDGQGKSLGQPQHF
TRBV7-2 CASGLRQGPATNEKLFF
TRBV19 CASSIGTVQEQYF
TRBV7-9 CASSLVQRGDNEQFF
TRBV4-2 CASSQVSGGSSSTDTQYF
TRBV2 CASSLAGEGNEQFF
TRBV28 CASTGGDRDQPQHF
TRBV28 CASSLYRGYSPLHF
TRBV11-3 CASSTGTSGHTDTQYF
TRBV10-3 CATRQGRENIQYF
TRBV4-2 CASSQDLRTGVLSNTGELFF
TRBV19 CASSIVQGTEAFF
TRBV4-3 CASSQDPVSAAPYEQYF
TRBV11-3 CASSFYLGGRRTEAFF
TRBV3-1/TRBV3-2 CASSQGGWGPLGGTQYF
TRBV12-3/TRBV12-4 CASRDLEGAYF
TRBV28 CASSLAGDNEQFF
TRBV27 CASSSMLGQGRYEQYF
TRBV7-9 CASSSTYEQYF
TRBV6-5 CASRKTGVKNIQYF
TRBV7-3 CASSLGLAGTDTQYF